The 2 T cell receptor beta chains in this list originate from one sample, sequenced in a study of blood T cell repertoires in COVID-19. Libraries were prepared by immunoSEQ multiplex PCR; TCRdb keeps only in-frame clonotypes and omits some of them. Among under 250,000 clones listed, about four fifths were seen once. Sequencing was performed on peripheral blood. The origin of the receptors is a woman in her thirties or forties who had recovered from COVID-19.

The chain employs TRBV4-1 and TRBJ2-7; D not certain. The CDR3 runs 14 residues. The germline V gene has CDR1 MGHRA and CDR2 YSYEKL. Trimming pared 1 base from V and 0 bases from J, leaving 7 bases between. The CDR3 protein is CASSQGAHSYEQYF. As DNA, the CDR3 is TGCGCCAGCAGCCAAGGGGCCCACTCCTACGAGCAGTACTTC.

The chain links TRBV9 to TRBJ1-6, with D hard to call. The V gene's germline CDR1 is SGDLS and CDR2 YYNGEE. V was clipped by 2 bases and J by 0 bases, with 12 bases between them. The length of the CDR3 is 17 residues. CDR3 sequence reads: CASSVTPLSSYNSPLHF. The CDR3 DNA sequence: TGTGCCAGCAGCGTGACTCCGCTGAGCTCCTATAATTCACCCCTCCACTTT.